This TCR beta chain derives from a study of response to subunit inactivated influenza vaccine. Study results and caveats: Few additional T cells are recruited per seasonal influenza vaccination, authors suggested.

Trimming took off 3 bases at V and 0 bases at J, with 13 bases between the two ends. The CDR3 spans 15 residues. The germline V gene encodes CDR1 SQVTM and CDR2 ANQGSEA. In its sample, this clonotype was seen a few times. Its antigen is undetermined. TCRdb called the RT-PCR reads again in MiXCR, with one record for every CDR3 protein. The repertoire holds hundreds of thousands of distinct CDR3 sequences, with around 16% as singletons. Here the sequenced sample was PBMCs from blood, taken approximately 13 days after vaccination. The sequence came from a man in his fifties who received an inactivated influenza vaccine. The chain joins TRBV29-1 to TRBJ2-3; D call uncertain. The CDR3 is CSVDGTDSSTDTQYF. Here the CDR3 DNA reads TGCAGCGTTGACGGTACAGACTCTAGCACAGATACGCAGTATTTT.